This TCR beta chain was obtained from a study of T-cell reconstitution after alpha-beta-depleted transplantation in children. General observations from the study: A year post-transplant, T-cell counts and diversity derived mostly from newly produced T cells. Expanded clones from the graft, numbering several hundred, reportedly supplied alpha-beta T cells about two months after transplant.

Construction of the TCRbeta library involved unique molecular identifiers. TCRdb passed the PCR reads through MiXCR, listing each CDR3 protein once. Among 600,000 or so distinct CDR3 sequences listed, roughly 23% were seen once. Germline-derived CDR1 and CDR2 are SGHDT and YYEEEE. The CDR3 spans 14 residues. V lost 0 bases to trimming and J lost 5 bases, with 9 bases between them. There are many counts of this clonotype. Its antigen is currently unknown. This clonotype originated in a boy under two years old who had a stem cell transplant for acute myeloid leukemia, so the T cells may come from the graft donor. The starting material was PBMCs, mostly from graft donor cells, obtained 360 days after TCRalphabeta/CD19-depleted stem cell transplant. The V call is TRBV5-6, the J call TRBJ1-5, with a possible D match to TRBD1 (5 bases). The CDR3 nucleotides are TGTGCCAGCAGCTTGGGGCAGGGCTATCAGCCCCAGCATTTT. Translated, it gives CASSLGQGYQPQHF. The whole variable domain, filled in from reference TRBV5-6 and TRBJ1-5, reads DAGVTQSPTHLIKTRGQQVTLRCSPKSGHDTVSWYQQALGQGPQFIFQYYEEEERQRGNFPDRFSGHQFPNYSSELNVNALLLGDSALYLCASSLGQGYQPQHFGDGTRLSIL.